Included here is one T cell receptor (beta chain) sequence, with context. This record belongs to a study of blood T cell repertoires in COVID-19. About the research overall: The United States, Italy and Spain provided the acute and convalescent COVID-19 samples. PBMCs, B-cell-depleted T cells, or T cells provided the cDNA or gDNA that made up the material.

Per the original methods: Cell counts per sample came from amplifying reference gene primers. The data were produced by immunoSEQ multiplex PCR, yet TCRdb's version contains in-frame clones alone and is incomplete. For V, J and clone size, that table is used; D and trimming come from the DNA. Among under 250,000 clones listed, roughly 87% were seen once. With 0 bases removed from V and 6 bases from J, the gap between germline ends came to 6 bases. Germline V gene lookup returns CDR1 SGHTS and CDR2 YDEGEE. CDR3 size: 12 residues. This sequence joins TRBV5-8 and TRBJ1-2; D gene unclear. The sequence derives from a man in his late teens or twenties with active or convalescent COVID-19. The sample taken for sequencing was peripheral blood. Here the CDR3 reads CASSLAGNGYTF. The CDR3 DNA follows: TGTGCCAGCAGCTTGGCCGGGAATGGCTACACCTTC.